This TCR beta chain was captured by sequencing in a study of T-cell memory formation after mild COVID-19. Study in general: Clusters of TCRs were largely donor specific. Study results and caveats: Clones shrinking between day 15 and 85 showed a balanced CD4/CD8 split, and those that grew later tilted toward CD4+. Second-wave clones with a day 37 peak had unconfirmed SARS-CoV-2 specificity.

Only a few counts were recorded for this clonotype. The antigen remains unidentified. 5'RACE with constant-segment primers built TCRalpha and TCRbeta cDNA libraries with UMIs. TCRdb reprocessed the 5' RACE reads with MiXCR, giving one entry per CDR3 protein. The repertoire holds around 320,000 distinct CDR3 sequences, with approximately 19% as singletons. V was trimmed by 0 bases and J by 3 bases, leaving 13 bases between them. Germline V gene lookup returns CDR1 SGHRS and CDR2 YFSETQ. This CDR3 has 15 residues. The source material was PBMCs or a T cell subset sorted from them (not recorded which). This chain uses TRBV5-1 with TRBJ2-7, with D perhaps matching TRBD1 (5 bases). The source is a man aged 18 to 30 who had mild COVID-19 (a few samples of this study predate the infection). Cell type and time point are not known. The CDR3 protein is CASSLAAGQIYEQYF. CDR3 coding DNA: TGCGCCAGCAGCTTGGCGGCAGGGCAGATCTACGAGCAGTACTTC. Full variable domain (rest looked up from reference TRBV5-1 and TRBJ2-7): KAGVTQTPRYLIKTRGQQVTLSCSPISGHRSVSWYQQTPGQGLQFLFEYFSETQRNKGNFPGRFSGRQFSNSRSEMNVSTLELGDSALYLCASSLAAGQIYEQYFGPGTRLTVT.